This T cell receptor (beta chain) was found in a study of beta chain features in type 1 diabetes. Study conclusions and caveats: It was possible that PCR favored shorter templates, equally so in patients and controls.

This clone was counted between two and nine times. As yet, its antigen is unknown. Every bit of the isolated RNA underwent reverse transcription, so sequencing read expressed TCRB transcripts. Method: immunoSEQ multiplex PCR; TCRdb's copy keeps in-frame clones and lacks some. Of roughly 300,000 clones detected, 14% appear once; the ten largest clones hold 6.7%. This CDR3 spans 14 amino acids. V was cut by 6 bases and J by 11 bases, with 20 bases left in between. Germline-derived CDR1 and CDR2 are SGHTA and FQGTGA. Via CD45RO/CCR7/CD25/CD127/CD95/CD27, cells of the CD4+ naive, central memory, regulatory and stem cell-like memory subsets were sorted.

This TCR came from a man between 25 and 39 years old in good health. The rearrangement joins TRBV7-3 to TRBJ2-1, with TRBD2 as a possible D gene (6 bases). Sequencing was carried out using central memory CD4+ T cells from blood. The CDR3 coding sequence is TGTGCCAGCAGTCGGAGCGGGCCCGAGATGCAGCAGTTCTTC. Encoded protein: CASSRSGPEMQQFF.